Listed below are T cell receptor beta chains from one sample, sequenced in a study of vaccination effects on CD4 cells after COVID-19. No antigens are known for them. Method: immunoSEQ multiplex PCR; TCRdb's copy keeps in-frame clones and lacks some. The sample carries approximately 58,000 clones, about three quarters recorded once. This material consisted of CD4+ T cells from PBMCs cultured without peptide, taken before COVID-19 vaccination. The receptors derive from a human donor who received a COVID-19 vaccine. The CDR3 runs from the conserved cysteine through the conserved F or W. The D gene is left open where the match is weak. Clone size, where shown, is once, few, many, or a class for clones that have expanded.

CDR3 protein: CAWTSVIGGGNIQYF
CDR3 DNA: TGTGCCTGGACCTCGGTCATAGGGGGAGGAAACATTCAGTACTTC
V gene: TRBV30
J gene: TRBJ2-4
D gene: NA
clone size: once

CDR3 protein: CATSSLGGYNEQFF
CDR3 DNA: TGTGCCACCAGCAGCCTAGGAGGGTACAATGAGCAGTTCTTC
V gene: TRBV15
J gene: TRBJ2-1
D gene: NA
clone size: NA

CDR3 protein: CASSPGKWTSEDNEQFF
CDR3 DNA: TGTGCCAGCAGTCCCGGGAAGTGGACTAGCGAGGACAATGAGCAGTTCTTC
V gene: TRBV28
J gene: TRBJ2-1
D gene: TRBD2
clone size: NA

CDR3 protein: CATSDTSNTEAFF
CDR3 DNA: TGTGCCACCAGTGATACTAGCAACACTGAAGCTTTCTTT
V gene: TRBV24-1
J gene: TRBJ1-1
D gene: NA
clone size: NA

CDR3 protein: CASSPGDRVDTEAFF
CDR3 DNA: TGTGCCAGCTCACCGGGCGACAGGGTGGACACTGAAGCTTTCTTT
V gene: TRBV18
J gene: TRBJ1-1
D gene: TRBD1
clone size: NA

CDR3 protein: CASSPSSPRRETQYF
CDR3 DNA: TGTGCCAGCAGCCCGAGCTCACCTCGCAGAGAGACCCAGTACTTC
V gene: TRBV3-1/TRBV3-2
J gene: TRBJ2-5
D gene: NA
clone size: NA

CDR3 protein: CASPTFFVRDTEAFF
CDR3 DNA: TGTGCCAGCCCAACTTTCTTCGTAAGGGACACTGAAGCTTTCTTT
V gene: TRBV5-8
J gene: TRBJ1-1
D gene: NA
clone size: once

CDR3 protein: CASSPFVVREGQPQHF
CDR3 DNA: TGTGCCAGCAGCCCTTTTGTGGTCAGGGAGGGACAGCCCCAGCATTTT
V gene: TRBV7-2
J gene: TRBJ1-5
D gene: NA
clone size: few

CDR3 protein: CASSLGQGRAEAFF
CDR3 DNA: TGTGCCAGCAGTTTGGGACAGGGGAGAGCTGAAGCTTTCTTT
V gene: TRBV28
J gene: TRBJ1-1
D gene: TRBD1
clone size: NA

CDR3 protein: CASRDRGLGRTNEKLFF
CDR3 DNA: TGTGCCAGCCGGGACAGGGGTTTGGGGCGGACTAATGAAAAACTGTTTTTT
V gene: TRBV28
J gene: TRBJ1-4
D gene: TRBD1
clone size: NA

CDR3 protein: CSISRGLTEAFF
CDR3 DNA: TGCAGTATATCGAGGGGGCTCACTGAAGCTTTCTTT
V gene: TRBV29-1
J gene: TRBJ1-1
D gene: TRBD1
clone size: once

CDR3 protein: CASSLRTGGTDTQYF
CDR3 DNA: TGTGCCAGCAGCTTGAGGACAGGAGGCACAGATACGCAGTATTTT
V gene: TRBV5-4
J gene: TRBJ2-3
D gene: TRBD1
clone size: NA

CDR3 protein: CASSLGQGNTEAFF
CDR3 DNA: TGTGCCAGCTCACTTGGACAGGGAAACACTGAAGCTTTCTTT
V gene: TRBV18
J gene: TRBJ1-1
D gene: TRBD1
clone size: NA

CDR3 protein: CASSYSGTSGNEQFF
CDR3 DNA: TGTGCCAGCAGTTACTCCGGGACTAGCGGCAATGAGCAGTTCTTC
V gene: TRBV6-5
J gene: TRBJ2-1
D gene: TRBD2
clone size: NA

CDR3 protein: CASSSGRETEAFF
CDR3 DNA: TGTGCCAGCAGCAGTGGACGTGAGACTGAAGCTTTCTTT
V gene: TRBV7-3
J gene: TRBJ1-1
D gene: NA
clone size: NA

CDR3 protein: CASSRGTSGGVMNEQFF
CDR3 DNA: TGCGCCAGCAGCAGAGGGACTAGCGGGGGAGTAATGAATGAGCAGTTCTTC
V gene: TRBV5-1
J gene: TRBJ2-1
D gene: TRBD2
clone size: once

CDR3 protein: CASSQYPAANTGELFF
CDR3 DNA: TGTGCCAGCAGCCAATACCCAGCGGCGAACACCGGGGAGCTGTTTTTT
V gene: TRBV3-1/TRBV3-2
J gene: TRBJ2-2
D gene: NA
clone size: NA

CDR3 protein: CASSPDPRQGWGDHEQFF
CDR3 DNA: TGTGCCAGCAGCCCAGACCCCAGACAGGGTTGGGGAGACCATGAGCAGTTCTTC
V gene: TRBV14
J gene: TRBJ2-1
D gene: TRBD1
clone size: NA

CDR3 protein: CASSVDTLGNTIYF
CDR3 DNA: TGTGCCAGCAGCGTAGATACCCTCGGAAACACCATATATTTT
V gene: TRBV9
J gene: TRBJ1-3
D gene: NA
clone size: NA

CDR3 protein: CASSSGSRGTEAFF
CDR3 DNA: TGTGCCAGCAGCTCCGGGTCCCGAGGGACTGAAGCTTTCTTT
V gene: TRBV11-3
J gene: TRBJ1-1
D gene: NA
clone size: NA

CDR3 protein: CASSYSVGRNTIYF
CDR3 DNA: TGTGCCAGCAGTTACTCGGTCGGGAGAAACACCATATATTTT
V gene: TRBV6-5
J gene: TRBJ1-3
D gene: NA
clone size: NA

CDR3 protein: CASSPRNYQETQYF
CDR3 DNA: TGTGCCAGCTCACCGAGGAACTACCAAGAGACCCAGTACTTC
V gene: TRBV18
J gene: TRBJ2-5
D gene: NA
clone size: NA

CDR3 protein: CASSQEPSGGPDTGELFF
CDR3 DNA: TGTGCCAGCAGCCAAGAGCCTAGCGGGGGGCCTGACACCGGGGAGCTGTTTTTT
V gene: TRBV4-2
J gene: TRBJ2-2
D gene: TRBD2
clone size: NA

CDR3 protein: CATSRDTGGYEKLFF
CDR3 DNA: TGTGCCACCAGCAGAGATACAGGGGGGTATGAAAAACTGTTTTTT
V gene: TRBV15
J gene: TRBJ1-4
D gene: TRBD1
clone size: NA

CDR3 protein: CASSYSSGINYGYTF
CDR3 DNA: TGTGCCAGCAGTTACTCCAGTGGGATTAACTATGGCTACACCTTC
V gene: TRBV6-5
J gene: TRBJ1-2
D gene: NA
clone size: NA

CDR3 protein: CASRSGLRAGELFF
CDR3 DNA: TGTGCCAGCAGATCAGGACTTCGAGCCGGGGAGCTGTTTTTT
V gene: TRBV11-2
J gene: TRBJ2-2
D gene: NA
clone size: NA